A single sample gave rise to the 8 T cell receptor beta chains below, sequenced in a study of T cells after yellow fever vaccination. In TCRdb, the 5' RACE reads were re-called with MiXCR into one record per CDR3 protein. The sample includes around 350,000 distinct CDR3 sequences, roughly 12% seen only once; the top ten take around 20%. This sample comprised PBMCs, obtained on the day of the first yellow fever vaccination. The receptor source for this set is a man aged 18 to 29 who received the YFV17D yellow fever vaccine.

This clonotype has more than one count but fewer than ten. The rearrangement links TRBV12-5 to TRBJ2-7; 8 bases align to TRBD1. This CDR3 contains 15 residues. Germline V gene sequence: CDR1 LGHNT, CDR2 FRNRAP. Trimming removed 2 bases from V and 4 bases from J; junction bases left unmatched: 7. CDR3 nucleotide sequence: TGTGCTAGTGGTTTGTCTCTGACAGGGGCGTACGAGCAGTACTTC. This encodes CASGLSLTGAYEQYF.

This clonotype was observed a few times. The rearrangement joins TRBV10-3 to TRBJ1-1; D is unclear. Germline V CDR1 and CDR2: ENHRY, SYGVKD. This CDR3 region has 13 residues. V was pared by 7 bases and J by 1 base, with 10 bases between. CDR3: CAITGFANTEAFF. The DNA for the CDR3 is TGTGCCATCACGGGTTTCGCGAACACTGAAGCTTTCTTT.

There are a few counts of this clonotype. This chain connects TRBV4-1 to TRBJ2-7; D unclear. This CDR3 has 15 amino acids. From germline, CDR1 is MGHRA and CDR2 YSYEKL. Trimming removed 2 bases from V and 3 bases from J, with 14 bases in between. The CDR3 sequence: CASSQPRRSLYEQYF. The CDR3 DNA reads as TGCGCCAGCAGCCAACCACGGCGGAGCCTCTACGAGCAGTACTTC.

The chain has TRBV29-1 and TRBJ1-2, with 12 bases lining up with TRBD1. The CDR3 contains 13 residues. The V segment lost 6 bases and the J segment 3 bases; nucleotides outside the gene matches: 2. Germline V gene sequence: CDR1 SQVTM, CDR2 ANQGSEA. This CDR3 reads CSVGTGGYYGYTF. The CDR3 DNA reads as TGCAGCGTGGGGACAGGGGGCTACTATGGCTACACCTTC.

V usage is TRBV4-2 and J usage is TRBJ1-1; D is uncertain. Germline CDR1 is LGHNA and CDR2 is YNFKEQ. The CDR3 runs 14 residues. The V end lost 0 bases, the J end lost 1 base, and 6 bases lay between the germline ends. CDR3 nucleotides: TGTGCCAGCAGCCAAGAGGACCGGAACACTGAAGCTTTCTTT. Its translation is CASSQEDRNTEAFF.

This chain joins TRBV12-3 or TRBV12-4 and TRBJ2-3; D may match TRBD1 or TRBD2 (5 bases each). The CDR3 is 15 residues long. The germline V and J ends were trimmed by 5 bases and 1 base, with 13 bases remaining between them. The chain's CDR3 is CASSGTDRGTDTQYF. In DNA, the CDR3 is TGTGCCAGCAGTGGGACGGACCGTGGCACAGATACGCAGTATTTT.

This clonotype appeared a few times. The CDR3 nucleotides read TGCAGTGCCCAGCCCCTACTCCCTCAGGGGGCCCTATATGGCTACACCTTC. It translates to CSAQPLLPQGALYGYTF. The chain uses TRBV20-1 and TRBJ1-2, with 8 bases fitting TRBD1. J lost 5 bases, V lost 6 bases, and 20 bases had no gene match. The V gene's germline CDR1 is DFQATT and CDR2 SNEGSKA (reference sequence). This CDR3 contains 17 residues.

The rearrangement joins TRBV12-3 or TRBV12-4 to TRBJ2-5; 8 nucleotides align to TRBD1. This CDR3 has 15 residues. V shed 1 base, J shed 3 bases, and the junction held 4 bases outside the gene matches. The CDR3 nucleotides are TGTGCCAGCAGTTTAGTGCCGACAGGGGAAGAGACCCAGTACTTC. Translated: CASSLVPTGEETQYF.